These 13 T cell receptor beta chains share one sample of origin, sequenced in a study of control samples from healthy donors and cancer patients. Sequenced by immunoSEQ multiplex PCR; TCRdb stores in-frame clones only, minus some. Among around 68,000 clones listed, over 65% were seen once. The sequenced material came from PBMCs. Source of these receptors: a woman aged 45-59 years with lung cancer.

This sequence joins TRBV5-1 and TRBJ2-5; maybe TRBD2 (6 bases). The germline V gene has CDR1 SGHRS and CDR2 YFSETQ. The CDR3 is made up of 11 amino acids. V was trimmed by 6 bases and J by 7 bases, leaving 10 bases between them. The CDR3 nucleotides are TGCGCCAGCACGGGAGAGGGGACCCAGTACTTC. It codes for CASTGEGTQYF.

The rearrangement uses TRBV6-5 and TRBJ2-7; 7 bases line up with TRBD1. The CDR3 has 15 amino acids. Germline-derived CDR1 and CDR2 are MNHEY and SVGAGI. Trimming at V came to 5 bases and at J to 1 base, leaving 8 bases not matched to a gene. The CDR3, as DNA: TGTGCCAGCAGTCCCAGACAGGGTTGGTCCTACGAGCAGTACTTC. Translation: CASSPRQGWSYEQYF.

V and J are TRBV27 and TRBJ2-7; 9 nucleotides match TRBD1. CDR3 length equals 15 residues. V lost 4 bases, J lost 2 bases, and 6 bases stayed unmatched. Germline V lookup: CDR1 MNHEY, CDR2 SMNVEV (reference sequence). This chain's CDR3 is CASSSGQGIAYEQYF. In DNA form, the CDR3 reads TGTGCCAGCAGTTCCGGACAGGGGATAGCCTACGAGCAGTACTTC.

The chain uses TRBV14 and TRBJ2-1; 10 bases align to TRBD1. The CDR3 spans 16 residues. The germline gives CDR1 SGHDN, CDR2 FVKESK. V shed 6 bases and J 5 bases; nucleotides not matched to a gene: 10. The DNA of the CDR3 is TGTGCCAGCAGACGGATCCTGGGACAGGGGCACAATGAGCAGTTCTTC. It encodes CASRRILGQGHNEQFF. The entire variable domain, with the rest obtained from reference TRBV14 and TRBJ2-1, is as follows: EAGVTQFPSHSVIEKGQTVTLRCDPISGHDNLYWYRRVMGKEIKFLLHFVKESKQDESGMPNNRFLAERTGGTYSTLKVQPAELEDSGVYFCASRRILGQGHNEQFFGPGTRLTVL.

V usage is TRBV18 and J usage is TRBJ2-2; maybe TRBD1 (6 bases). The CDR3 loop spans 16 amino acids. V shed 3 bases and J shed 0 bases, with 11 bases lying between them. In germline, CDR1 is KGHSH, CDR2 LQKENI. CDR3 in amino acids: CASSPGQLANTGELFF. The CDR3 region has the DNA TGTGCCAGCTCACCGGGACAACTCGCGAACACCGGGGAGCTGTTTTTT.

The chain combines TRBV7-3 with TRBJ2-1; 11 bases align to TRBD1. The V gene end was trimmed by 5 bases and the J gene end by 4 bases; junction bases not matched to a gene: 4. This CDR3 has 15 amino acids. Per the germline V gene, CDR1 is SGHTA and CDR2 is FQGTGA. The CDR3 sequence is CASSPDRGQYNEQFF. DNA for the CDR3: TGTGCCAGCAGCCCGGACAGGGGGCAGTACAATGAGCAGTTCTTC.

This rearrangement joins TRBV6-5 to TRBJ1-2; 8 positions agree with TRBD1. Germline V gives CDR1 MNHEY, CDR2 SVGAGI. Trimming at V came to 6 bases and at J to 4 bases, leaving 7 bases not matched to a gene. The CDR3 runs 14 residues. CDR3 sequence (DNA): TGTGCCAGCAGGAGGACAGGGCCTGGCTATGGCTACACCTTC. This codes for CASRRTGPGYGYTF.

The rearrangement links TRBV27 to TRBJ1-1; D is unresolved. V was cut by 3 bases and J by 0 bases, with 14 bases left in between. The CDR3 runs 16 residues. Looked up from germline, CDR1 is MNHEY and CDR2 is SMNVEV (reference sequence). DNA of the CDR3: TGTGCCAGCAGTTTTGTACACGAGTTCATGAACACTGAAGCTTTCTTT. Protein product: CASSFVHEFMNTEAFF.

This chain connects TRBV28 to TRBJ2-5, with a tentative D call TRBD2 (7 bases). Germline V gene lookup returns CDR1 MDHEN and CDR2 SYDVKM. Between the trimmed V and J ends, which lost 3 bases and 5 bases, there was a span of 13 bases. This CDR3 has 14 amino acids. The CDR3 DNA reads TGTGCCAGCAGTTTTTACGGGGGGCGGGAGACCCAGTACTTC. Encoded protein: CASSFYGGRETQYF.

This clone has a handful of counts. The chain carries TRBV27 and TRBJ1-5; D is undetermined. V dropped 6 bases and J dropped 0 bases, with 9 bases sitting between them. This CDR3 has 14 amino acids. Germline V gene data show CDR1 as MNHEY and CDR2 as SMNVEV (reference sequence). The CDR3 DNA reads TGTGCCAGCAGAAGCTCTTATAGCAATCAGCCCCAGCATTTT. It yields the protein CASRSSYSNQPQHF.

The rearrangement uses TRBV29-1 and TRBJ1-5; D is unclear. V shed 1 base and J shed 7 bases, with 11 bases lying between them. Germline values: CDR1 SQVTM, CDR2 ANQGSEA. This CDR3 is built from 13 residues. CDR3 amino acids: CSVEVGIGQPQHF. The CDR3 DNA reads as TGCAGCGTTGAAGTAGGGATCGGCCAGCCCCAGCATTTT.

This chain joins TRBV3-1 (or the pseudogene TRBV3-2) and TRBJ1-6; weak D call: TRBD1 (5 bases). The V end was cut by 4 bases, the J end by 5 bases, with 12 bases between. The V gene's germline CDR1 is LGHDT and CDR2 YNNKEL (reference sequence). This CDR3 is built from 15 residues. The CDR3 sequence is CASSPMGGNNSPLHF. For the CDR3, the DNA is TGTGCCAGCAGCCCAATGGGGGGAAATAATTCACCCCTCCACTTT.

The CDR3 DNA follows: TGTGCCAGCAGCCCCCGTCAGGGAGGAGTGGGTGAAGCTTTCTTT. Encoded protein: CASSPRQGGVGEAFF. This rearrangement joins TRBV7-6 to TRBJ1-1; D perhaps matches TRBD1 (5 bases). CDR1 SGHVS and CDR2 FNYEAQ come from the germline V gene. This CDR3 region has 15 residues. Deletions cut 5 bases from V and 7 bases from J, with 20 bases between. The full variable domain, with the rest looked up from reference TRBV7-6 and TRBJ1-1, is GAGVSQSPRYKVTKRGQDVALRCDPISGHVSLYWYRQALGQGPEFLTYFNYEAQQDKSGLPNDRFSAERPEGSISTLTIQRTEQRDSAMYRCASSPRQGGVGEAFFGQGTRLTVV.